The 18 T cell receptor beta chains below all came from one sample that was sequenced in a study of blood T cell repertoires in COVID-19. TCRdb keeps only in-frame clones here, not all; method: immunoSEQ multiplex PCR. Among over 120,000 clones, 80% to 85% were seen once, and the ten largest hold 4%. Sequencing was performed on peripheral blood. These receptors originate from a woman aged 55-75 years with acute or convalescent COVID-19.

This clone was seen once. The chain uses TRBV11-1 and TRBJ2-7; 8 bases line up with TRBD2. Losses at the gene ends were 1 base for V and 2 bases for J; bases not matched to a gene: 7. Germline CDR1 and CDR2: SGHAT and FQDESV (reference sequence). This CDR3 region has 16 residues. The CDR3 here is CASSLGFGRATYEQYF. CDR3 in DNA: TGTGCCAGCAGCTTAGGATTCGGGAGGGCAACCTACGAGCAGTACTTC.

The CDR3 DNA reads TGTGCCAGCAGTTTGTTAACAGGGTTTAGGACTGAAGCTTTCTTT. This translates into CASSLLTGFRTEAFF. This chain connects TRBV28 to TRBJ1-1; D might be TRBD1 (6 bases). Deletions cut 3 bases from V and 5 bases from J, with 16 bases between. The V gene's germline CDR1 is MDHEN and CDR2 SYDVKM. The CDR3 sequence is 15 residues long.

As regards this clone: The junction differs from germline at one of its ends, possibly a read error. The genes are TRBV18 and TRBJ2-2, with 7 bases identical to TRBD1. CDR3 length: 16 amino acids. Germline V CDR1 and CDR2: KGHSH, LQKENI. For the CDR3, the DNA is TGTGCCAGCTCATCACCGAACAGGGGCAACACCGGGGAGCTGTTTTTT. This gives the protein CASSSPNRGNTGELFF.

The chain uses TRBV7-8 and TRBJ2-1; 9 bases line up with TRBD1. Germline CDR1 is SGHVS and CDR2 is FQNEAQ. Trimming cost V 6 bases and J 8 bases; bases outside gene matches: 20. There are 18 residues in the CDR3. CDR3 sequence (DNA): TGTGCCAGCAGTCCCGGGACAGGGACTTCGGGTGCGGGTCATGAGCAGTTCTTC. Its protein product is CASSPGTGTSGAGHEQFF.

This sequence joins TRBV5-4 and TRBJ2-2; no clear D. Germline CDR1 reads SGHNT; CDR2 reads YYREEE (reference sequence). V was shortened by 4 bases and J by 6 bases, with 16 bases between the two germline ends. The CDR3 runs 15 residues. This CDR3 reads CASSETRWYPGELFF. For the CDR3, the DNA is TGTGCCAGCAGCGAGACACGTTGGTATCCCGGGGAGCTGTTTTTT.

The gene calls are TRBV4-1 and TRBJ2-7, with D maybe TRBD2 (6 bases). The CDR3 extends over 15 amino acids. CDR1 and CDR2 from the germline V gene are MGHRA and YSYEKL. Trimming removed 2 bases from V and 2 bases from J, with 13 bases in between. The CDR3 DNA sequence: TGCGCCAGCAGCCAAACCGGGACTTATGCCTACGAGCAGTACTTC. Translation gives CASSQTGTYAYEQYF.

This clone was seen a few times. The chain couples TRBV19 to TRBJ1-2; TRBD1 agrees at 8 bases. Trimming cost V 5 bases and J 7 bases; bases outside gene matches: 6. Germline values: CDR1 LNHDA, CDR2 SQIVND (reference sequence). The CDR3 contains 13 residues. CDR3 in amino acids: CASSLPGGAGYTF. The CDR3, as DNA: TGTGCCAGTAGTCTCCCAGGGGGCGCTGGCTACACCTTC.

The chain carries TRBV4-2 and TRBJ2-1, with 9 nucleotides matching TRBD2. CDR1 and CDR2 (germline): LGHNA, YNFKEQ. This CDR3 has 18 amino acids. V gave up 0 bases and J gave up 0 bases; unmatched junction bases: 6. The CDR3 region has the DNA TGTGCCAGCAGCCAAGATCGGAATAGCGGGAGCTCCTACAATGAGCAGTTCTTC. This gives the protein CASSQDRNSGSSYNEQFF.

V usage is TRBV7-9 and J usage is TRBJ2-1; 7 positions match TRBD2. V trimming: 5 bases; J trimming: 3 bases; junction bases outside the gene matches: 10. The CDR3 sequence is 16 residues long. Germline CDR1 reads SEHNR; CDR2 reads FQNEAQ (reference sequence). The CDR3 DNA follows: TGTGCCAGCAGCGAAACTAGCGAGCTTAACTACAATGAGCAGTTCTTC. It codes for CASSETSELNYNEQFF.

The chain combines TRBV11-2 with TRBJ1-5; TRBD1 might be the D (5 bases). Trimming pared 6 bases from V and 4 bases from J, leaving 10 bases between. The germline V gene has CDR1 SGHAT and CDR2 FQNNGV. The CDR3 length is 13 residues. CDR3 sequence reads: CASSSEGNQPQHF. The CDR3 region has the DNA TGTGCCAGCAGTTCGGAGGGGAATCAGCCCCAGCATTTT.

CDR3 in amino acids: CASSSWERVTGELFF. The CDR3 DNA reads as TGTGCCAGCAGTTCCTGGGAGAGGGTCACCGGGGAGCTGTTTTTT. J is TRBJ2-2 and V is TRBV27, with a weak D call TRBD2 (5 bases). V dropped 4 bases and J dropped 4 bases, with 13 bases sitting between them. This CDR3 comprises 15 residues. CDR1 and CDR2 from the germline V gene are MNHEY and SMNVEV (reference sequence).

The CDR3 region has the DNA TGCGCCAGCAGCCAAAACTACAGGGGGGTTCAGCCCCAGCATTTT. Its protein product is CASSQNYRGVQPQHF. The rearrangement uses TRBV4-1 and TRBJ1-5, with 8 bases aligning to TRBD1. Unmatched junction bases numbered 6, after V lost 2 bases and J lost 6 bases. The CDR3 totals 15 residues. CDR1 MGHRA and CDR2 YSYEKL come from the germline V gene.

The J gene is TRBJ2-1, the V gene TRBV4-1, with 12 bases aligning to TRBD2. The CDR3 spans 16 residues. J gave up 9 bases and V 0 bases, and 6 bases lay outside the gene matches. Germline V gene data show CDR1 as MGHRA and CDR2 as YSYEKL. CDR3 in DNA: TGCGCCAGCAGCCAAGAAGTGACTAGCGGGAGTGTTGAGCAGTTCTTC. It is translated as CASSQEVTSGSVEQFF.

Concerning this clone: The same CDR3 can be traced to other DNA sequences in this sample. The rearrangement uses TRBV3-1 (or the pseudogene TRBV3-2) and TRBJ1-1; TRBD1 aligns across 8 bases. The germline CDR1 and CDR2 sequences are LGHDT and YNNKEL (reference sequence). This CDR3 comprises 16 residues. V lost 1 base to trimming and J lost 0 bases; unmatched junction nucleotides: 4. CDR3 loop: CASSQGGQGLNTEAFF. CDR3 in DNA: TGTGCCAGCAGCCAAGGCGGACAGGGACTGAACACTGAAGCTTTCTTT.

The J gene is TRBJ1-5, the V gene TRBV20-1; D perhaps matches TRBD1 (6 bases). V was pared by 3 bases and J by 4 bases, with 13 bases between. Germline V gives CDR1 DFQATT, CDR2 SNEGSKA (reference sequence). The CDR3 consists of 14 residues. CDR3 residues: CSASRGQGNQPQHF. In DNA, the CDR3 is TGCAGTGCTAGTAGAGGGCAGGGGAATCAGCCCCAGCATTTT.

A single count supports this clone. CDR3: CASSQRDRPNQPQHF. CDR3 in DNA: TGTGCCAGCAGCCAAAGGGACAGACCTAACCAGCCCCAGCATTTT. The rearrangement uses TRBV16 and TRBJ1-5; 7 nucleotides agree with TRBD1. Unmatched junction bases numbered 8, after V lost 2 bases and J lost 7 bases. The CDR3 covers 15 residues. CDR1 KGHSY and CDR2 FQNENV come from the germline V gene.

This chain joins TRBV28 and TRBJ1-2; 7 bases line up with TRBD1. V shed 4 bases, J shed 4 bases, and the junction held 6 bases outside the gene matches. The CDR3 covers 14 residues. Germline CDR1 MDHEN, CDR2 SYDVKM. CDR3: CASSSGGYGYGYTF. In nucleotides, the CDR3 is TGTGCCAGCAGTTCAGGGGGGTATGGCTATGGCTACACCTTC.

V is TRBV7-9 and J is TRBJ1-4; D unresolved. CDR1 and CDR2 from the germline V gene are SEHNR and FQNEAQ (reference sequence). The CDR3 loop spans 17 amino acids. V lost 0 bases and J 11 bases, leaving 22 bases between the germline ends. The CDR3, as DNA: TGTGCCAGCAGCTTAGCTGTGAGGGAGAGCGAGGGAGGGAAACTGTTTTTT. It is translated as CASSLAVRESEGGKLFF.